Following are 9 T cell receptor beta chains from one sample sequenced in a study of T-cell reconstitution after alpha-beta-depleted transplantation in children. Unique molecular identifiers tagged the TCRbeta library. TCRdb re-analysed the PCR reads in MiXCR, keeping a single row per CDR3 protein. The sample shows fewer than 500,000 distinct CDR3 sequences, 43% of them seen only once. The material sequenced was PBMCs, taken before TCRalphabeta/CD19-depleted stem cell transplant. The receptors were sampled from a girl aged 2-10 years with aplastic anemia, due to receive a stem cell transplant.

A few counts support this clonotype. The chain employs TRBV3-1 and TRBJ2-5; D is undetermined. CDR1 is LGHDT and CDR2 is YNNKEL in the germline V gene (reference sequence). This CDR3 has 15 amino acids. Trimming removed 2 bases at V and 1 base at J, with 11 bases between. CDR3 bases: TGTGCCAGCAGCCAAAGAACGGCGGTCCAAGAGACCCAGTACTTC. Translation: CASSQRTAVQETQYF.

This sequence joins TRBV12-3 or TRBV12-4 and TRBJ2-3, with 7 nucleotides matching TRBD2. The trim removed 3 bases at V and 5 bases at J, leaving 5 bases unmatched. The CDR3 covers 14 residues. CDR3 bases: TGTGCCAGCAGTTTCTCTGGGGGGGGAGATACGCAGTATTTT. Its translation is CASSFSGGGDTQYF.

A few counts support this clonotype. The rearrangement uses TRBV2 and TRBJ2-2; 8 nucleotides match TRBD2. V shed 4 bases, J shed 1 base, and the junction held 2 bases outside the gene matches. The CDR3 length is 15 residues. Germline V gene lookup returns CDR1 SNHLY and CDR2 FYNNEI. Here the CDR3 DNA reads TGTGCCAGCAGTGGACTAGCGAAGAACACCGGGGAGCTGTTTTTT. Translation: CASSGLAKNTGELFF.

This clonotype showed up many times. The rearrangement links TRBV25-1 to TRBJ2-1; 7 bases map to TRBD1. The CDR3 sequence is 15 residues long. Germline trimming cut 4 bases from V and 13 bases from J; bases unmatched to any gene: 16. CDR1 and CDR2 from the germline V gene are MGHDK and SYGVNS. The CDR3 loop is CASSVWDRARLTQFF. DNA for the CDR3: TGTGCCAGCAGTGTTTGGGACAGAGCTCGCCTGACCCAGTTCTTC.

This clonotype was seen repeatedly, ten times or more. J is TRBJ1-1 and V is TRBV20-1; D gene unclear. CDR1 is DFQATT, CDR2 SNEGSKA, per germline (reference sequence). V lost 6 bases, J lost 1 base, and 12 bases lay in between. This CDR3 spans 13 amino acids. CDR3 nucleotides: TGCAGTGCCCGAGCCAGGAGGAACACTGAAGCTTTCTTT. Translated: CSARARRNTEAFF.

This clonotype was found a few times. V is TRBV9 and J is TRBJ2-2; D possibly corresponds to TRBD2 (7 bases). V lost 7 bases and J lost 3, with 16 bases in between. The CDR3 runs 15 residues. The germline V gene encodes CDR1 SGDLS and CDR2 YYNGEE. CDR3 coding DNA: TGTGCCAGCGCGAGGGGGGGATCAGACACCGGGGAGCTGTTTTTT. It specifies CASARGGSDTGELFF.

This clonotype was seen a few times. V usage is TRBV28 and J usage is TRBJ2-2, with TRBD1 matching 7 bases. Germline V gives CDR1 MDHEN, CDR2 SYDVKM. With V trimmed by 7 bases and J by 5 bases, 4 bases remained unmatched. There are 13 residues in the CDR3. CDR3 loop: CASKTGPTGELFF. CDR3 bases: TGTGCCAGCAAGACAGGGCCGACCGGGGAGCTGTTTTTT. The full variable domain, rest sourced from reference TRBV28 and TRBJ2-2, is DVKVTQSSRYLVKRTGEKVFLECVQDMDHENMFWYRQDPGLGLRLIYFSYDVKMKEKGDIPEGYSVSREKKERFSLILESASTNQTSMYLCASKTGPTGELFFGEGSRLTVL.

The chain recombines TRBV20-1 with TRBJ2-1; 8 bases are shared with TRBD1. Trimming took 3 bases from V and 7 from J; bases not matched to a gene: 8. Germline assignment: CDR1 DFQATT and CDR2 SNEGSKA (reference sequence). The CDR3 is made up of 14 amino acids. CDR3 bases: TGCAGTGCTAGTGTGCAGGGGGCCTGGAATGAGCAGTTCTTC. Translated, it gives CSASVQGAWNEQFF.

This clonotype occurred a few times. The chain is built from TRBV20-1 and TRBJ1-5; 7 bases agree with TRBD1. The CDR3 has 15 residues. Germline V gives CDR1 DFQATT, CDR2 SNEGSKA (reference sequence). Trimming at V came to 3 bases and at J to 0 bases, leaving 5 bases not matched to a gene. The CDR3 here is CSASEGAYSNQPQHF. The CDR3 DNA reads TGCAGTGCTAGCGAGGGGGCGTATAGCAATCAGCCCCAGCATTTT.